This is a list of T cell receptor beta chains from one sample in a study of control samples from healthy donors and cancer patients. Sequencing was performed with immunoSEQ multiplex PCR; in TCRdb, only in-frame clones are kept and a portion is missing. The sample lists approximately 89,000 clones; more than 70% were seen once. Material for sequencing was blood. Source of these receptors: a man aged 50 to 60 in good health. Both conserved end residues are part of each CDR3.

v_gene: TRBV9
CDR3aa: CASSVTGNQETQYF

v_gene: TRBV18
CDR3aa: CASSPSSWGQPNSPLHF

v_gene: TRBV28
CDR3aa: CASSLPDTSQPQHF

v_gene: TRBV5-1
CDR3aa: CASSLVGTINTEAFF

v_gene: TRBV24-1
CDR3aa: CATSDWGREGVDGYTF

v_gene: TRBV5-1
CDR3aa: CASSPTQGSYNEQFF

v_gene: TRBV3-1/TRBV3-2
CDR3aa: CASSQEGIQPQHF

v_gene: TRBV19
CDR3aa: CASSIAAKAAGGNTEAFF

v_gene: TRBV4-3
CDR3aa: CASSQEVSGTSYEQYF

v_gene: TRBV9
CDR3aa: CASSQGGATNYGYTF

v_gene: TRBV25-1
CDR3aa: CATMTASGGVEQYF

v_gene: TRBV6-5
CDR3aa: CASSYNQDSGYTF

v_gene: TRBV5-6
CDR3aa: CASSLGYSSGELFF

v_gene: TRBV24-1
CDR3aa: CATSDLRGAGETQYF

v_gene: TRBV19
CDR3aa: CASRSGGPNTGELFF

v_gene: TRBV10-1
CDR3aa: CASSGSRGQDNEQFF

v_gene: TRBV7-9
CDR3aa: CASSPLPGLRVREQFF

v_gene: TRBV5-5
CDR3aa: CASSLPPATYNEQFF

v_gene: TRBV12-2
CDR3aa: CASRPQRDAGVDKRVRSYNEQFF

v_gene: TRBV29-1
CDR3aa: CSVEGQGGDTQYF

v_gene: TRBV5-1
CDR3aa: CASSLGLSYGYTF

v_gene: TRBV7-2
CDR3aa: CASSSSGTRGNEQFF

v_gene: TRBV2
CDR3aa: CASSVTADTEAFF

v_gene: TRBV5-4
CDR3aa: CASSPGLAGYTDTQYF

v_gene: TRBV4-1
CDR3aa: CASSQRTGGNYGYTF

v_gene: TRBV14
CDR3aa: CASRAGGFAGELFF

v_gene: TRBV27
CDR3aa: CASSHRGTEAFF

v_gene: TRBV10-3
CDR3aa: CAIRGRNTETEAFF

v_gene: TRBV5-6
CDR3aa: CASSSGPYTDTQYF

v_gene: TRBV2
CDR3aa: CASSALGQLGYNEQFF

v_gene: TRBV19
CDR3aa: CASSMDRYQPQHF

v_gene: TRBV7-6
CDR3aa: CASSSVGGRFDEQYF

v_gene: TRBV4-2
CDR3aa: CASSQDSTNNQPQHF

v_gene: TRBV5-6
CDR3aa: CASSLGQSNSPLHF

v_gene: TRBV15
CDR3aa: CATSSSGEYNSPLHF

v_gene: TRBV29-1
CDR3aa: CSVGDSLTYNEQFF

v_gene: TRBV10-2
CDR3aa: CASSESGRGGPTGGYTF

v_gene: TRBV7-3
CDR3aa: CASSFNQGHEETQYF

v_gene: TRBV5-1
CDR3aa: CASSPDRVATIYF

v_gene: TRBV10-2
CDR3aa: CASKVGEYTEAFF

v_gene: TRBV5-8
CDR3aa: CASSSGLWDEKLFF